These 27 T cell receptor beta chains were all obtained from the same sample, sequenced in a study of T cell changes during pregnancy in multiple sclerosis. This table comes from immunoSEQ multiplex PCR, and its TCRdb copy is limited to in-frame clones, with some not included. The sample holds about 75,000 clones, 80% to 95% seen once. Sequenced material: CD4+ T cells from peripheral blood mononuclear cells, taken before pregnancy. The receptors shown here come from a female donor with multiple sclerosis, enrolled in a pregnancy study.

The J gene is TRBJ2-3, the V gene TRBV18, with 9 nucleotides matching TRBD2. The CDR3 runs 16 residues. V was pared by 1 base and J by 4 bases, with 6 bases of the junction left unmatched. In germline, CDR1 is KGHSH, CDR2 LQKENI. CDR3 residues: CASSPLSGGLADTQYF. The CDR3 DNA reads TGTGCCAGCTCACCACTTAGCGGGGGATTGGCAGATACGCAGTATTTT.

The chain couples TRBV6-5 to TRBJ1-1; no firm D call. From germline, CDR1 is MNHEY and CDR2 SVGAGI. Trimming stripped 0 bases from V and 1 base from J, with 9 bases between. This CDR3 comprises 15 residues. The CDR3 DNA follows: TGTGCCAGCAGTTACTCGATACAGCAGAACACTGAAGCTTTCTTT. Amino acids: CASSYSIQQNTEAFF.

The chain recombines TRBV7-3 with TRBJ2-5; possibly TRBD2 for D (6 bases). From germline, CDR1 is SGHTA and CDR2 FQGTGA. The CDR3 consists of 15 residues. The V end was cut by 6 bases, the J end by 5 bases, with 19 bases between. The CDR3 DNA is TGTGCCAGCAGTCCCGCTGGAGGGGTTCGCGAGACCCAGTACTTC. It encodes CASSPAGGVRETQYF.

The chain couples TRBV5-1 to TRBJ2-5; maybe TRBD1 (7 bases). Trimming took 7 bases from V and 3 from J, leaving 13 bases between them. CDR1 is SGHRS, CDR2 YFSETQ, per germline. The CDR3 has 13 residues. The CDR3 protein is CASGGGGEETQYF. CDR3 bases: TGCGCCAGCGGCGGAGGGGGCGAAGAGACCCAGTACTTC.

The chain couples TRBV9 to TRBJ2-1, with TRBD2 identical over 7 bases. The V and J ends lost 0 bases and 4 bases, in that order; junction bases with no gene match: 4. This CDR3 is built from 15 residues. Germline CDR1 is SGDLS and CDR2 is YYNGEE. The CDR3 DNA is TGTGCCAGCAGCGTAGCAGGTAGCGGGTACAATGAGCAGTTCTTC. Translated, it gives CASSVAGSGYNEQFF.

The rearrangement uses TRBV7-3 and TRBJ2-5; TRBD2 aligns across 8 bases. The CDR3 is 16 amino acids. Germline assignment: CDR1 SGHTA and CDR2 FQGTGA. J lost 7 bases, V lost 3 bases, and 13 bases had no gene match. DNA of the CDR3: TGTGCCAGCAGCTTGATGCCGGATGGTCGGGAGGGGACCCAGTACTTC. This gives the protein CASSLMPDGREGTQYF.

V usage is TRBV4-3 and J usage is TRBJ2-5; 11 bases are shared with TRBD1. Germline values: CDR1 LGHNA, CDR2 YSLEER. Losses at the gene ends were 4 bases for V and 3 bases for J; bases not matched to a gene: 4. This CDR3 spans 15 amino acids. Here the CDR3 DNA reads TGCGCCAGCAGCCTGGGACAGGGGGTGGAAGAGACCCAGTACTTC. It is translated as CASSLGQGVEETQYF.

The chain has TRBV5-6 and TRBJ2-7, with D unresolved. Trimming took 2 bases from V and 6 from J, leaving 9 bases between them. The CDR3 length is 12 residues. The germline CDR1 and CDR2 sequences are SGHDT and YYEEEE. The CDR3 protein is CASSFLAGEQYF. The CDR3 DNA reads as TGTGCCAGCAGCTTTTTGGCTGGCGAGCAGTACTTC. Full variable domain (outside the CDR3, taken from reference TRBV5-6 and TRBJ2-7): DAGVTQSPTHLIKTRGQQVTLRCSPKSGHDTVSWYQQALGQGPQFIFQYYEEEERQRGNFPDRFSGHQFPNYSSELNVNALLLGDSALYLCASSFLAGEQYFGPGTRLTVT.

The chain combines TRBV23-1 with TRBJ1-5; D gene ambiguous. TRBV23-1 is an ORF for which the function is uncertain. V dropped 4 bases and J dropped 0 bases, with 7 bases sitting between them. This CDR3 region has 14 residues. The CDR3 region has the DNA TGCGCCAGCAGTCGGCGGTATAGCAATCAGCCCCAGCATTTT. This codes for CASSRRYSNQPQHF.

This chain uses TRBV11-2 with TRBJ1-5; 7 bases agree with TRBD1. Germline V gene data show CDR1 as SGHAT and CDR2 as FQNNGV. Trimming removed 4 bases from V and 6 bases from J; junction bases left unmatched: 3. The CDR3 length is 13 residues. The CDR3 coding sequence is TGTGCCAGCAGCTCGACAGGGTTTCAGCCCCAGCATTTT. Amino acids: CASSSTGFQPQHF.

V gene TRBV12-5 combines with J gene TRBJ2-5; D is undetermined. This CDR3 region has 13 residues. The V gene lost 7 bases and the J gene lost 4 bases, with 13 bases spanning the gap. Germline CDR1 and CDR2: LGHNT and FRNRAP. The CDR3 region is CASAFNLRETQYF. The CDR3 region has the DNA TGTGCTAGTGCCTTTAATCTCAGAGAGACCCAGTACTTC.

This chain joins TRBV7-9 and TRBJ1-2; possibly TRBD1 for D (6 bases). The CDR3 spans 14 residues. In germline, CDR1 is SEHNR, CDR2 FQNEAQ (reference sequence). The V end lost 4 bases, the J end lost 1 base, and 10 bases lay between the germline ends. Here the CDR3 DNA reads TGTGCCAGCAGCTCGCCCAGGGGTAACTATGGCTACACCTTC. Protein product: CASSSPRGNYGYTF.

The chain joins TRBV7-2 to TRBJ2-7; TRBD2 agrees at 10 bases. V lost 4 bases, J lost 4 bases, and 7 bases stayed unmatched. The CDR3 totals 15 residues. CDR1 SGHTA and CDR2 FQGNSA come from the germline V gene. The CDR3 nucleotides read TGTGCCAGCAGCTCAATAGCGGGAGGTTCGTACGAGCAGTACTTC. This translates into CASSSIAGGSYEQYF.

There are a few counts of this clone. The genes are TRBV19 and TRBJ1-6; D not resolved. The CDR3 spans 14 residues. CDR1 LNHDA and CDR2 SQIVND come from the germline V gene (reference sequence). V lost 3 bases and J 9 bases, leaving 12 bases between the germline ends. CDR3 region: CASSMEQSSSPLHF. CDR3 nucleotide sequence: TGTGCCAGTAGTATGGAGCAGTCGAGTTCACCCCTCCACTTT.

This chain links TRBV28 with TRBJ2-1, with D possibly being TRBD2 (6 bases). The CDR3 extends over 15 amino acids. Germline V gene sequence: CDR1 MDHEN, CDR2 SYDVKM. Trimming cost V 4 bases and J 5 bases, with 15 bases left between them. The CDR3 region has the DNA TGTGCCAGCAGTTCCCCTTCGGAGGGGAACAATGAGCAGTTCTTC. Translation gives CASSSPSEGNNEQFF.

The table lists this clone with a count of one. V usage is TRBV9 and J usage is TRBJ2-6; D ambiguous. Germline V gene sequence: CDR1 SGDLS, CDR2 YYNGEE. This CDR3 spans 13 amino acids. V was cut by 0 bases and J by 4 bases, with 2 bases left in between. The CDR3 DNA follows: TGTGCCAGCAGCGTAGTAGGGGCCAACGTCCTGACTTTC. This codes for CASSVVGANVLTF.

The rearrangement joins TRBV28 to TRBJ1-3, with D possibly being TRBD1 (5 bases). From germline, CDR1 is MDHEN and CDR2 SYDVKM. Trimming cost V 0 bases and J 8 bases, with 14 bases left between them. This CDR3 has 15 residues. Here the CDR3 reads CASSLWGRAVDTIYF. For the CDR3, the DNA is TGTGCCAGCAGTTTATGGGGCAGGGCGGTGGACACCATATATTTT.

CDR3 amino acids: CASRRQNDYGYTF. The CDR3 coding sequence is TGTGCCAGCCGGAGGCAGAACGACTATGGCTACACCTTC. This chain links TRBV11-2 with TRBJ1-2; no reliable D call. The V and J ends lost 8 bases and 3 bases respectively, with 13 bases between them. The CDR3 length is 13 residues. Per germline, CDR1 SGHAT and CDR2 FQNNGV.

As DNA, the CDR3 is TGTGCCAGCAGCTCGGACAGGGCCCTAAGGTACGAGCAGTACTTC. Amino acids: CASSSDRALRYEQYF. The V call is TRBV7-8, the J call TRBJ2-7; 8 bases agree with TRBD1. The CDR3 runs to 15 residues. Germline CDR1 SGHVS, CDR2 FQNEAQ. Unmatched junction bases numbered 9, after V lost 4 bases and J lost 4 bases. Together with reference TRBV7-8 and TRBJ2-7, the CDR3 gives the full variable domain: GAGVSQSPRYKVAKRGQDVALRCDPISGHVSLFWYQQALGQGPEFLTYFQNEAQLDKSGLPSDRFFAERPEGSVSTLKIQRTQQEDSAVYLCASSSDRALRYEQYFGPGTRLTVT.

This chain links TRBV21-1 with TRBJ1-2. TRBV21-1 is a pseudogene. The length of the CDR3 is 17 residues. The CDR3 region has the DNA TGTGCCAGCAGCAAAGACACAGGGAGGGATCCTAACTATGGCTACACCTTC. It translates to CASSKDTGRDPNYGYTF.

The rearrangement links TRBV7-7 to TRBJ2-5; 7 positions agree with TRBD2. The CDR3 runs to 14 residues. Germline V lookup: CDR1 SSHAT, CDR2 FNYEAQ (reference sequence). V lost 2 bases to trimming and J lost 5 bases; unmatched junction nucleotides: 5. The CDR3 reads CASSLYGGRETQYF. For the CDR3, the DNA is TGTGCCAGCAGCTTATACGGGGGGAGGGAGACCCAGTACTTC.

A single count supports this clone. The J gene is TRBJ1-1, the V gene TRBV19; TRBD1 matches 9 bases. The CDR3 spans 16 residues. Germline V gene sequence: CDR1 LNHDA, CDR2 SQIVND (reference sequence). After removal of 3 bases from V and 1 base from J, the junction contained 6 bases not matched to a gene. Written as DNA, the CDR3 is TGTGCCAGTAGTATTGGGGACAGGGTTCAGAACACTGAAGCTTTCTTT. It specifies CASSIGDRVQNTEAFF.

The gene calls are TRBV11-3 and TRBJ2-7; 11 bases match TRBD1. In germline, CDR1 is SGHNT, CDR2 YENEEA. Losses at the gene ends were 5 bases for V and 1 base for J; bases not matched to a gene: 10. The CDR3 totals 17 residues. CDR3 bases: TGTGCCAGCAGCGGGAGGACAGGGGGCATAGCTTCCTACGAGCAGTACTTC. Translation gives CASSGRTGGIASYEQYF.

The chain joins TRBV18 to TRBJ2-1; D might be TRBD2 (6 bases). V was trimmed by 5 bases and J by 4 bases, leaving 9 bases between them. This CDR3 is 13 amino acids long. CDR1 is KGHSH and CDR2 is LQKENI in the germline V gene. CDR3 sequence (DNA): TGTGCCAGCTCATCGGGAGCTTACAATGAGCAGTTCTTC. This sequence encodes CASSSGAYNEQFF. Together with reference TRBV18 and TRBJ2-1, the CDR3 gives the full variable domain: NAGVMQNPRHLVRRRGQEARLRCSPMKGHSHVYWYRQLPEEGLKFMVYLQKENIIDESGMPKERFSAEFPKEGPSILRIQQVVRGDSAAYFCASSSGAYNEQFFGPGTRLTVL.

About this clone itself: Other DNA sequences in the same sample also yield this CDR3. The rearrangement uses TRBV6-5 and TRBJ2-3, with D perhaps matching TRBD2 (5 bases). The CDR3 extends over 14 amino acids. V shed 7 bases and J shed 0 bases, with 11 bases lying between them. The germline CDR1 and CDR2 sequences are MNHEY and SVGAGI. CDR3 sequence (DNA): TGTGCCAGCACTAGCCCCGGCAGCACAGATACGCAGTATTTT. Protein sequence: CASTSPGSTDTQYF.

V gene TRBV10-2 combines with J gene TRBJ2-1; 9 positions match TRBD2. Germline V gives CDR1 WSHSY, CDR2 SAAADI. V lost 0 bases and J lost 7; bases outside the gene matches: 13. The CDR3 contains 18 residues. For the CDR3, the DNA is TGCGCCAGCAGTGAGTCTGTTGGTCGGACTAGCGCATTGAATGAGCAGTTCTTC. This gives the protein CASSESVGRTSALNEQFF.

This chain links TRBV6-5 with TRBJ2-7; 7 bases agree with TRBD1. V lost 5 bases and J lost 7; bases outside the gene matches: 5. The CDR3 runs 12 residues. Germline CDR1 and CDR2: MNHEY and SVGAGI. CDR3 nucleotide sequence: TGTGCCAGCAGTAAAAGGGGGCAAGAGCAGTACTTC. It translates to CASSKRGQEQYF.